This T cell receptor (beta chain) is from a study of blood T cell repertoires in COVID-19. The germline V gene has CDR1 SEHNR and CDR2 FQNEAQ (reference sequence). This CDR3 region has 11 residues. V lost 4 bases, J lost 17 bases, and 12 bases lay in between. Assay used: immunoSEQ multiplex PCR; TCRdb lists only in-frame clones, some missing. Among some 16,000 clones listed, around four fifths were seen once. This clonotype was obtained from an older man with active or convalescent COVID-19. Material for sequencing was peripheral blood. V is TRBV7-9 and J is TRBJ1-6; D gene ambiguous. The CDR3 loop is CASSSTESFHF. As DNA, the CDR3 is TGTGCCAGCAGCTCTACAGAGAGCTTCCACTTT. Full variable domain (rest looked up from reference TRBV7-9 and TRBJ1-6): DTGVSQNPRHKITKRGQNVTFRCDPISEHNRLYWYRQTLGQGPEFLTYFQNEAQLEKSRLLSDRFSAERPKGSFSTLEIQRTEQGDSAMYLCASSSTESFHFGNGTRLTVT.